This entry concerns a single TCR beta chain. The sample is drawn from a study of T cell responses to AZD1222 COVID-19 vaccine. Trimming stripped 0 bases from V and 4 bases from J, with 11 bases between. Germline CDR1 and CDR2: SGHRS and YFSETQ. This CDR3 contains 16 residues. Profiling relied on immunoSEQ multiplex PCR, and the TCRdb table lists in-frame clones only, not all of them. The sample consists of about 150,000 clones, 87% of them appearing once. The sample in question was peripheral blood, obtained 28 days after the second AZD1222 dose. The receptor comes from an adult who received the AZD1222 COVID-19 vaccine. The chain links TRBV5-1 to TRBJ2-6; D is uncertain. CDR3 amino acids: CASSLAGGLGANVLTF. CDR3 nucleotides: TGCGCCAGCAGCTTGGCCGGCGGATTGGGGGCCAACGTCCTGACTTTC.